This entry features one T cell receptor beta chain sequence. Its binding antigen is unknown. Within one base of it there is no much larger clone, and no base qualities were kept. This entry comes from a study of blood T cell repertoires in COVID-19 (dated by TCRdb to 2020 to 2021). Turning to the overall study: Collaborator samples came from the United States, Italy and Spain and covered acute and convalescent phases of COVID-19. The prospective study material was composed of cDNA or gDNA derived from T cells, B-cell-depleted T cells, or PBMCs. Subjects who had been exposed to COVID-19, were actively infected with it, or had recovered from it provided the deeply sampled blood TCRbeta repertoires that made up the dataset. The repertoires were released in a freely available public database meant as a resource for research on the immune response to SARS-CoV-2. The samples were drawn from two sources: the first 160 participants of the ongoing ImmuneRACE study, and 1,000 to 1,500 subjects contributed by 6 global collaborators. Sample metadata almost always included a de-identified subject ID, COVID-19 status, age in years and sex. HLA class I and class II types, where available, came from metadata supplied by the sample provider rather than from assay-based typing. General conclusions and limits of the study: The amount of clinical and demographic metadata varied by source and participant and was provided uncurated.

V drops 3 bases and J drops 4 bases, leaving 13 bases in between. From cysteine to phenylalanine, the CDR3 is 14 amino acids long. Only the CDR3 part of the read is kept: 42 bases, read in frame from the first base. As encoded in the germline V gene, CDR1 is MDHEN while CDR2 is SYDVKM. TCRbeta CDR3 regions were amplified from genomic DNA using the immunoSEQ Assay, a bias-controlled multiplex PCR. Per the source publication's procedure: Within the assay, amplification of reference gene primers was used to estimate how many nucleated cells each sample contained. To quantify the absolute abundance of each unique TCRbeta CDR3 rearrangement, sequence reads were collapsed and filtered. Productive Simpson clonality was computed per sample as the square root of Simpson's diversity index over productive rearrangements. In its TCRdb copy, this immuneACCESS table keeps in-frame sequences only and misses some clones. Where compared with another copy, unresolved V genes explain less than half of these, and the others have no known cause. V and J calls and clone size are as listed in that table; D and trimming were resolved from the DNA. The sample data list about 140,000 clones, and 82% of these were observed just once. Approximately 4.1% of the sample rests with the top ten.

Each collaborating institution followed its own protocols to collect whole blood in K2EDTA tubes. For TCRbeta analysis, collaborator samples were shipped as frozen whole blood, as isolated PBMCs, or as DNA extracted from either sample type. Sample: peripheral blood. This chain joins TRBV28 to TRBJ2-7; the D gene identity is not certain. The receptor comes from a woman aged 80 or over with acute or convalescent COVID-19. The base sequence is TGTGCCAGCAGTTTGCCAGGCATTTGGTACGAGCAGTACTTC. Its protein is CASSLPGIWYEQYF.